This T cell receptor (beta chain) derives from a study of cytomegalovirus exposure and HLA in healthy donors (dated 2017 in TCRdb). Study-level background: The 500 to 700 repertoires of the first cohort and the roughly 110 validation repertoires were produced on the same platform, according to a later analysis. Besides the first cohort of roughly 640 subjects, a separate validation cohort made up of roughly 130 different subjects was used. The study was designed to test whether signatures of past pathogen exposure could be identified by cataloging public T cell receptors. The study combined high-throughput TCR immunosequencing, statistical association of individual TCRs with disease status, and machine learning to predict cytomegalovirus infection status. What the study reported, not specific to this receptor: A later analysis lacked HLA typing for the validation cohort, so it scored co-occurrence in that cohort across all 110 or so repertoires. It was suggested by the authors that the approach could potentially be generalized to other disease states and immunological phenotypes. In a later analysis, TCRs clustered in the first cohort were found to also tend to co-occur in the 120 validation repertoires, with roughly 93% of cluster scores above 0. The classifier was reported to diagnose cytomegalovirus status with high specificity and sensitivity in both the original and validation cohorts. A total of 150 to 200 TCR beta chains were listed by the study as associated with cytomegalovirus. Across donors, most TCR sequences were observed very rarely, whereas some public TCRs were present in many individuals. A few of the identified cytomegalovirus-associated TCR beta chains were confirmed in vitro to be specific for cytomegalovirus antigens.

The method behind the library was the immunoSEQ multiplex PCR assay. The original pipeline was this. A statistical classification framework was built to diagnose cytomegalovirus status from the catalog of TCR beta chain sequences. The source is immuneACCESS, and TCRdb retained only in-frame sequences with V and J called. Part of the clones is not carried over; for the studies checked, unresolved V genes explain less than half of this, and the remainder is unexplained. That table gives V, J and clone size, and the DNA gave D and trimming. This sample has about 200,000 clones in its table, and about 81% of those were observed once. The top ten clonotypes cover 1.2% of the sample. Taken from cysteine to phenylalanine, the CDR3 has 15 residues. This entry keeps only the CDR3 DNA: 45 bases, framed from base 1. At the junction V is shortened by 3 bases and J by 1 base, with 13 bases in between. CDR1 and CDR2 are drawn from the germline V gene: LGHNA, YNFKEQ.

Turning to this clone: The target of this receptor is not known. No much larger clone exists at a distance of one base, and base qualities are not known.

The donors were included in the validation cohort of some 120 subjects, a group kept apart from the roughly 610-subject first cohort. The chain couples TRBV4-2 to TRBJ2-7; TRBD2 is perhaps the D gene, given 5 matching bases. The receptor comes from a woman aged 25-40 years in good health and CMV-seronegative. Sequenced material: PBMCs. CDR3 sequence: CASSQERTGSYEQYF. The nucleotide sequence is given as TGTGCCAGCAGCCAGGAGAGGACTGGTTCCTACGAGCAGTACTTC.